This T cell receptor beta chain was captured in a study of PD-1 blockade in classical Hodgkin lymphoma. As for the study in general: Nivolumab dosed at 3 mg/kg went to patients intravenously every 2 weeks. The study, taken as a whole, reports: Newly diagnosed patients reportedly had lower baseline TCR diversity than healthy donors. CD4+ TCR diversity rose significantly by C4D1, and CD8+ TCR diversity did not.

The germline V gene encodes CDR1 SGHAT and CDR2 FQNNGV. The CDR3 contains 14 residues. J gave up 6 bases and V 0 bases, and 4 bases lay outside the gene matches. The table came from immunoSEQ multiplex PCR; TCRdb's copy has only in-frame clones and leaves some out. The sample has about 24,000 clones, around 70% seen once. As concerns this clone: Its matching antigen is unknown.

Each patient's relapse followed autologous stem cell transplantation, and brentuximab vedotin exposure varied. Material: peripheral blood mononuclear cells (PBMCs), obtained at baseline. This chain connects TRBV11-2 to TRBJ1-1; 7 positions agree with TRBD1. This TCR derives from a human donor with classical Hodgkin lymphoma. The DNA of the CDR3 is TGTGCCAGCAGCTTAGATGGGGACAGCCCTGAAGCTTTCTTT. Protein product: CASSLDGDSPEAFF.